Below are 16 T cell receptor beta chains sequenced from a single sample in a study of T cells expressing NK-cell markers. TCRdb processed the 5' RACE reads again and assigns one entry to each CDR3 protein, with no DNA. This table holds about 540,000 distinct CDR3 sequences. Sequenced: blood T cells: a sorted CD56 or NKG2C T cell subset, CD4+ or CD8+ T cells, or bulk PBMC T cells (not recorded which). These receptors came from a man in his late teens or twenties in good health.

This sequence joins TRBV20-1 and TRBJ2-5. Germline-derived CDR1 and CDR2 are DFQATT and SNEGSKA (reference sequence). CDR3 length: 11 amino acids. The CDR3 loop is CSAEQLGTQYF.

The CDR3 region is CASRRLSSYEQYF. The J gene is TRBJ2-7, the V gene TRBV6-5. Germline CDR1 MNHEY, CDR2 SVGAGI. This CDR3 is 13 amino acids long.

The chain joins TRBV28 to TRBJ2-4; there is no DNA to check the TCRdb D call of TRBD2. The CDR3 length is 15 residues. CDR1 is MDHEN and CDR2 is SYDVKM in the germline V gene. CDR3 protein: CASSLVREDKNIQYF.

The chain has TRBV29-1 and TRBJ2-1; the TRBD1 assignment by TCRdb is unverifiable without DNA. Germline V lookup: CDR1 SQVTM, CDR2 ANQGSEA. The CDR3 loop spans 13 amino acids. This CDR3 reads CSVEGTLYNEQFF.

The V and J genes are TRBV18 and TRBJ2-5. The CDR3 runs 15 residues. Germline-derived CDR1 and CDR2 are KGHSH and LQKENI. The CDR3 loop is CASSPRKARGETQYF.

The chain joins TRBV18 to TRBJ2-7; TCRdb's assignment of TRBD1 cannot be checked, as there is no DNA. The CDR3 covers 14 residues. Germline CDR1 KGHSH, CDR2 LQKENI. The CDR3 sequence is CASSPGALGYEQYF.

J is TRBJ1-5 and V is TRBV6-2 or TRBV6-3. From germline, CDR1 is MNHEY and CDR2 SVGEGT. CDR3 size: 15 residues. The CDR3: CASSYSGGDHQPQHF.

The gene calls are TRBV18 and TRBJ2-3; TCRdb lists TRBD1, though no DNA is available to test this call. The germline gives CDR1 KGHSH, CDR2 LQKENI. CDR3 length equals 14 residues. This chain's CDR3 is CASSQQQGSDTQYF. The full variable domain, in which reference TRBV18 and TRBJ2-3 provide the parts outside the CDR3, is NAGVMQNPRHLVRRRGQEARLRCSPMKGHSHVYWYRQLPEEGLKFMVYLQKENIIDESGMPKERFSAEFPKEGPSILRIQQVVRGDSAAYFCASSQQQGSDTQYFGPGTRLTVL.

This sequence joins TRBV30 and TRBJ2-1; TCRdb gives TRBD1 as the D gene, but with no DNA this cannot be confirmed. Germline values: CDR1 GTSNPN, CDR2 SVGIG (reference sequence). The CDR3 is 15 residues long. CDR3 in amino acids: CAVKFGQSSYNEQFF.

The V call is TRBV10-3, the J call TRBJ2-1; the D call of TRBD1 rests on TCRdb alone, since no DNA is present to check it. Germline V gives CDR1 ENHRY, CDR2 SYGVKD. There are 12 residues in the CDR3. CDR3: CAISGQRNEQFF.

J is TRBJ2-1 and V is TRBV5-1. The CDR3 loop spans 15 amino acids. Germline V gene data show CDR1 as SGHRS and CDR2 as YFSETQ. The CDR3: CASRMELTNNNEQFF.

CDR3 sequence reads: CASSLERNYEQYF. The V call is TRBV5-1, the J call TRBJ2-7; the D gene TCRdb calls, TRBD2, cannot be checked with no DNA. The CDR3 is made up of 13 amino acids. Germline CDR1 is SGHRS and CDR2 is YFSETQ. Using reference TRBV5-1 and TRBJ2-7 for the parts outside the CDR3, the full variable domain is KAGVTQTPRYLIKTRGQQVTLSCSPISGHRSVSWYQQTPGQGLQFLFEYFSETQRNKGNFPGRFSGRQFSNSRSEMNVSTLELGDSALYLCASSLERNYEQYFGPGTRLTVT.

The chain uses TRBV20-1 and TRBJ2-3; TCRdb selects TRBD1, and the lack of DNA leaves this call unchecked. The CDR3 is 13 amino acids. Germline V gene data show CDR1 as DFQATT and CDR2 as SNEGSKA (reference sequence). CDR3 region: CSAQTVLADTQYF.

The chain recombines TRBV29-1 with TRBJ1-2; the TCRdb D gene call, TRBD1, has no DNA to confirm it. The germline CDR1 and CDR2 sequences are SQVTM and ANQGSEA. This CDR3 contains 15 residues. The CDR3 sequence: CSVTGTGGASDGYTF.

The chain uses TRBV6-5 and TRBJ2-1; TCRdb designates TRBD1, a call that cannot be tested without DNA. CDR3 length: 12 amino acids. In germline, CDR1 is MNHEY, CDR2 SVGAGI. This chain's CDR3 is CASSYTGAEQFF.

The chain has TRBV5-6 and TRBJ2-1. The germline CDR1 and CDR2 sequences are SGHDT and YYEEEE. The CDR3 has 14 residues. CDR3 sequence: CASSREGRLNEQFF. The full variable domain, in which reference TRBV5-6 and TRBJ2-1 provide the parts outside the CDR3, is DAGVTQSPTHLIKTRGQQVTLRCSPKSGHDTVSWYQQALGQGPQFIFQYYEEEERQRGNFPDRFSGHQFPNYSSELNVNALLLGDSALYLCASSREGRLNEQFFGPGTRLTVL.